Listed here are 3 T cell receptor beta chains from one sample, sequenced in a study of blood T cell repertoires in COVID-19. Profiling relied on immunoSEQ multiplex PCR, and the TCRdb table lists in-frame clones only, not all of them. This sample has approximately 140,000 clones; 84% occur once, and the top ten carry about 40%. The specimen was peripheral blood. These receptors all stem from a human donor in a cohort sampled during active COVID-19.

The genes are TRBV5-1 and TRBJ1-2; 7 bases match TRBD1. Germline CDR1 is SGHRS and CDR2 is YFSETQ. The CDR3 runs 14 residues. V dropped 3 bases and J dropped 6; count of bases not matched to a gene: 8. CDR3 nucleotide sequence: TGCGCCAGCAGCTCTACAGGGGAGTCCCATGGCTACACCTTC. Its translation is CASSSTGESHGYTF.

This clone was detected only once. The chain carries TRBV9 and TRBJ2-7; tentative D call: TRBD2 (5 bases). V shed 4 bases and J shed 3 bases, with 11 bases lying between them. The CDR3 is 13 amino acids. Per germline, CDR1 SGDLS and CDR2 YYNGEE. This CDR3 is CASSPREGYEQYF. As DNA, the CDR3 is TGTGCCAGCAGCCCGCGTGAGGGCTACGAGCAGTACTTC.

This rearrangement joins TRBV19 to TRBJ2-7, with unresolved D. V was pared by 4 bases and J by 5 bases, with 12 bases between. Germline V lookup: CDR1 LNHDA, CDR2 SQIVND (reference sequence). This CDR3 region has 13 residues. CDR3 loop: CASSTVPLNEQYF. The CDR3 region has the DNA TGTGCCAGTAGTACGGTCCCGCTAAACGAGCAGTACTTC.